This T cell receptor beta chain is drawn from a study of blood T cell repertoires in COVID-19. In germline, CDR1 is MNHNY, CDR2 SVGAGI (reference sequence). With 7 bases removed from V and 5 bases from J, the gap between germline ends came to 11 bases. The CDR3 extends over 12 amino acids. Original processing methods: Estimated nucleated cell counts came from reference gene primer amplification. The repertoire was sequenced with immunoSEQ multiplex PCR; TCRdb's copy has only in-frame clones and lacks some. That table is the source of V, J and clone size, and D and trimming were worked out from the DNA. The table has a few hundred thousand clones, about nine tenths seen once. Someone with COVID-19 had been met by exposed participants within 2 weeks before study entry.

This sequence joins TRBV6-6 and TRBJ1-1; D not certain. The origin of this receptor is a middle-aged woman who had been exposed to COVID-19. Sequenced input: PBMCs or T cells enriched from blood (not recorded which). CDR3 in DNA: TGTGCCAGCATTCCGAGGGAGACTGAAGCTTTCTTT. Translated: CASIPRETEAFF.